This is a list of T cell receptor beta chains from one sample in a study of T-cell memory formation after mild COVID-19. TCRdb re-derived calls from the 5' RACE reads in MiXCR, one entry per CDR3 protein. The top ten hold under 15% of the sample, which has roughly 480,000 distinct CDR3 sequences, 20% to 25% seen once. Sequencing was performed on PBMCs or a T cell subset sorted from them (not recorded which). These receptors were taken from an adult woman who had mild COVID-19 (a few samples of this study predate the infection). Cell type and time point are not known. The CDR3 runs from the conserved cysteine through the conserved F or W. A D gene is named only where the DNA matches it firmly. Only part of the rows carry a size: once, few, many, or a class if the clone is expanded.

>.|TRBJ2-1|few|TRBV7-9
CASSLRGGADQFF
TGTGCCAGCAGCTTAAGAGGGGGGGCCGACCAGTTCTTC
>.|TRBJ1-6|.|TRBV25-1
CASSEGGHIVSPLHF
TGTGCCAGCAGTGAGGGGGGGCATATCGTTTCACCCCTCCACTTT
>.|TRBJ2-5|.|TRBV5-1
CASSVRLGSETQYF
TGCGCCAGCAGCGTCCGACTAGGGAGTGAGACCCAGTACTTC
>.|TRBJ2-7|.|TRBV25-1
CASSAPGHREQYF
TGTGCCAGCAGTGCTCCGGGACACCGAGAGCAGTACTTC
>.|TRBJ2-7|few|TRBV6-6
CASRWNVVDEQYF
TGTGCCAGCAGGTGGAATGTAGTGGACGAGCAGTACTTC
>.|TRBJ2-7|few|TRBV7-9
CASSLARNSGEQYF
TGTGCCAGCAGCTTAGCGAGGAATTCAGGGGAGCAGTACTTC
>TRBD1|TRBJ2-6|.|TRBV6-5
CASSYFPPGQVSGANVLTF
TGTGCCAGCAGTTATTTCCCCCCTGGACAGGTCTCTGGGGCCAACGTCCTGACTTTC
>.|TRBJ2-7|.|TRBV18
CASSPLGGANSYEQYF
TGTGCCAGCTCACCATTGGGGGGGGCCAACTCCTACGAGCAGTACTTC
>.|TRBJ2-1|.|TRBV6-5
CASRTAARTYNEQFF
TGTGCCAGCAGGACGGCGGCCCGTACCTACAATGAGCAGTTCTTC
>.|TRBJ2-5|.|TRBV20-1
CSARPVGLETQYF
TGCAGTGCTAGACCCGTTGGATTGGAGACCCAGTACTTC
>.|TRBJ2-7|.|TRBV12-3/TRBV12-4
CAISPIQPRGNEQYF
TGTGCCATCAGCCCAATACAGCCCCGCGGTAACGAGCAGTACTTC
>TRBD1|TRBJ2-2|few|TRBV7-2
CASSFGQGAGELFF
TGTGCCAGCAGCTTCGGACAGGGGGCCGGGGAGCTGTTTTTT
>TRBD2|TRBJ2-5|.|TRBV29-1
CSVRFKSSGSWETQYF
TGCAGCGTTAGGTTTAAGTCTAGCGGGAGTTGGGAGACCCAGTACTTC
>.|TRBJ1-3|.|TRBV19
CASSIQSSGNTIYF
TGTGCCAGTAGTATCCAGAGCTCTGGAAACACCATATATTTT
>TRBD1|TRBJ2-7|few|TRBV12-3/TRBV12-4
CASNNRDRASYEQYF
TGTGCCAGCAACAACCGGGACAGGGCCTCCTACGAGCAGTACTTC
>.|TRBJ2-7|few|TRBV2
CASSDTTYEQYF
TGTGCCAGCAGTGACACCACCTACGAGCAGTACTTC
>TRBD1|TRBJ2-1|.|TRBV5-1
CASSQPLTGELYNEQFF
TGCGCCAGCAGCCAACCTCTGACAGGGGAGCTATACAATGAGCAGTTCTTC
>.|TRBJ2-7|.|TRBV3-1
CASRSGTGLLEQYF
TGTGCCAGCAGGTCCGGGACTGGACTCCTAGAGCAGTACTTC
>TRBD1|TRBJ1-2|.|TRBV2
CASSGQGSHYGYTF
TGTGCCAGCAGCGGACAGGGGAGTCACTATGGCTACACCTTC
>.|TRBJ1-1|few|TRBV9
CASSVQGALTNTEAFF
TGTGCCAGCAGCGTACAAGGGGCCCTAACGAACACTGAAGCTTTCTTT
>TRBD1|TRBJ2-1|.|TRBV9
CASSVAVTGGDHNEQFF
TGTGCCAGCAGCGTAGCCGTGACAGGGGGCGACCACAATGAGCAGTTCTTC
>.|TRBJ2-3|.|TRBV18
CASCPYPTDTQYF
TGTGCCAGCTGCCCTTATCCCACAGATACGCAGTATTTT
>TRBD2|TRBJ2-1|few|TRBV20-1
CSARILAADSYNEQFF
TGCAGTGCTAGGATACTAGCGGCAGACTCCTACAATGAGCAGTTCTTC
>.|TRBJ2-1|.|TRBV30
CAWSLTSSGDRNEQFF
TGTGCCTGGAGTTTAACCTCAAGCGGGGACAGGAATGAGCAGTTCTTC
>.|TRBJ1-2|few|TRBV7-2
CASSPQGGESSGYTF
TGTGCCAGCAGCCCCCAGGGCGGGGAGAGCTCTGGCTACACCTTC
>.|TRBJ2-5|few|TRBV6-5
CASSYPRQGGGETQYF
TGTGCCAGCAGTTACCCTCGACAGGGAGGGGGAGAGACCCAGTACTTC
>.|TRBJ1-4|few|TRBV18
CASSRRDEKLFF
TGTGCCAGCTCACGACGTGATGAAAAACTGTTTTTT
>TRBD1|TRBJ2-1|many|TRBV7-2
CASSLMQGDSYNEQFF
TGTGCCAGCAGCTTAATGCAGGGGGACTCCTACAATGAGCAGTTCTTC
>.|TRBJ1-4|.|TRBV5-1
CATAGADEKLFF
TGCGCCACCGCAGGTGCCGATGAAAAACTGTTTTTT
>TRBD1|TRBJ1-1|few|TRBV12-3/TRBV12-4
CASVFSGGSEAFF
TGTGCCAGCGTCTTCTCAGGGGGGTCTGAAGCTTTCTTT